The 19 T cell receptor beta chains below all came from one sample that was sequenced in a study of OX40 agonist ivuxolimab in advanced cancers. Measured with immunoSEQ multiplex PCR; TCRdb has only the in-frame clones, and not every one. Of around 26,000 clones in the sample, nearly 80% were seen once. The source was CD4+ or CD8+ T cells sorted from blood, collected in a trial of the OX40 agonist ivuxolimab. These receptors were collected from an adult with an advanced solid tumor such as melanoma, head and neck, liver or kidney cancer.

This clone has just one count. V is TRBV6-5 and J is TRBJ1-2, with a weak D call TRBD1 (5 bases). CDR3 length: 16 amino acids. The V end lost 0 bases, the J end lost 14 bases, and 25 bases lay between the germline ends. CDR1 and CDR2 from the germline V gene are MNHEY and SVGAGI. The CDR3 is CASSYSVGGYTGGVTF. CDR3 sequence (DNA): TGTGCCAGCAGTTACTCGGTCGGAGGATATACGGGGGGAGTGACCTTC.

The chain employs TRBV27 and TRBJ2-1; either TRBD1 or TRBD2 may supply D (5 bases each). The CDR3 extends over 16 amino acids. Germline V lookup: CDR1 MNHEY, CDR2 SMNVEV (reference sequence). With 3 bases removed from V and 1 base from J, the gap between germline ends came to 13 bases. CDR3 loop: CASSFSGSRSYNEQFF. The CDR3 nucleotides read TGTGCCAGCAGTTTCTCAGGGAGTCGATCCTACAATGAGCAGTTCTTC.

This chain links TRBV30 with TRBJ2-7; 12 positions match TRBD2. Trimming removed 4 bases from V and 3 bases from J; junction bases left unmatched: 1. Germline lookup yields CDR1 GTSNPN and CDR2 SVGIG (reference sequence). This CDR3 has 13 amino acids. The CDR3 sequence is CAWTSGRGYEQYF. CDR3 DNA sequence: TGTGCCTGGACTAGCGGGAGGGGCTACGAGCAGTACTTC.

The V and J genes are TRBV27 and TRBJ2-7, with D possibly called TRBD1 or TRBD2 (5 bases each). The CDR3 runs to 13 residues. The V end lost 10 bases, the J end lost 2 bases, and 15 bases lay between the germline ends. The germline V gene encodes CDR1 MNHEY and CDR2 SMNVEV (reference sequence). The CDR3 DNA is TGTGCCACCTCCGGGACCACGACCTACGAGCAGTACTTC. As protein: CATSGTTTYEQYF.

This chain uses TRBV13 with TRBJ1-2; D is perhaps TRBD1 (5 bases). CDR3 length: 13 amino acids. The germline V and J ends were trimmed by 5 bases and 6 bases, with 13 bases remaining between them. The V gene's germline CDR1 is PRHDT and CDR2 FYEKMQ (reference sequence). The CDR3 is CASSRNGGDGYTF. CDR3 in DNA: TGTGCCAGCAGCCGGAATGGAGGGGATGGCTACACCTTC.

Here the CDR3 reads CASSWGLQSGELFF. The CDR3 bases are TGTGCCAGCAGCTGGGGGCTCCAGTCGGGGGAGCTGTTTTTT. The V gene is TRBV5-8, the J gene TRBJ2-2; D is perhaps TRBD1 (6 bases). V lost 3 bases, J lost 8 bases, and 14 bases lay in between. CDR1 is SGHTS, CDR2 YDEGEE, per germline. This CDR3 has 14 amino acids.

The rearrangement links TRBV7-9 to TRBJ2-3, with D hard to call. Germline lookup yields CDR1 SEHNR and CDR2 FQNEAQ (reference sequence). This CDR3 contains 15 residues. V lost 3 bases and J 2 bases, leaving 12 bases between the germline ends. The CDR3 DNA is TGTGCCAGCAGCTTTGACGGAAACCCCACAGATACGCAGTATTTT. Protein product: CASSFDGNPTDTQYF.

This clone was counted only a few times. V and J are TRBV19 and TRBJ2-1; a possible D gene is TRBD2 (5 bases). Germline CDR1 LNHDA, CDR2 SQIVND (reference sequence). The CDR3 length is 15 residues. Trimming shortened V by 3 bases and J by 0 bases, and 9 bases separated the two germline ends. CDR3 DNA: TGTGCCAGTAGTATCGGACTCAGCTCCTACAATGAGCAGTTCTTC. Protein: CASSIGLSSYNEQFF.

The genes are TRBV7-3 and TRBJ2-1; TRBD2 agrees at 12 bases. The CDR3 spans 20 residues. The germline CDR1 and CDR2 sequences are SGHTA and FQGTGA. V trimming: 0 bases; J trimming: 0 bases; junction bases outside the gene matches: 9. CDR3 in DNA: TGTGCCAGCAGCTTAACGGGGTCCCTAGCGGGAGGGTTCTCCTACAATGAGCAGTTCTTC. It translates to CASSLTGSLAGGFSYNEQFF.

In regard to this clone: A junction end diverges from the germline sequence, so it may reflect a read error. This CDR3 is CASSLRDRGPYNSPPHF. CDR3 nucleotides: TGTGCCAGCAGCCTAAGGGACAGGGGGCCCTATAATTCACCCCCCCACTTT. This chain uses TRBV7-2 with TRBJ1-6; 12 positions match TRBD1. Germline V gene data show CDR1 as SGHTA and CDR2 as FQGNSA. The CDR3 contains 17 residues.

This clone occurred a few times. V and J are TRBV13 and TRBJ1-2, with 7 bases matching TRBD1. Unmatched junction bases numbered 11, after V lost 5 bases and J lost 5 bases. Germline V lookup: CDR1 PRHDT, CDR2 FYEKMQ (reference sequence). The CDR3 consists of 15 residues. CDR3 in amino acids: CASSTDREGEYGYTF. In nucleotides, the CDR3 is TGTGCCAGCAGCACTGACAGGGAGGGGGAATATGGCTACACCTTC.

This clone is a singleton in its sample. This sequence joins TRBV25-1 and TRBJ2-2, with D possibly TRBD2 on 6 matching bases. The germline V gene has CDR1 MGHDK and CDR2 SYGVNS. The length of the CDR3 is 12 residues. V lost 6 bases and J 9 bases, leaving 11 bases between the germline ends. CDR3 in DNA: TGTGCCAGCAGCCCCGGGGGAAGGGAGCTGTTTTTT. Residues: CASSPGGRELFF.

V gene TRBV19 combines with J gene TRBJ1-1, with 10 bases lining up with TRBD1. CDR1 and CDR2 (germline): LNHDA, SQIVND (reference sequence). V was pared by 9 bases and J by 4 bases, with 2 bases of the junction left unmatched. This CDR3 comprises 12 residues. The DNA of the CDR3 is TGTGCCAGCGACAGGGGGCCCACTGAAGCTTTCTTT. It translates to CASDRGPTEAFF.

The chain has TRBV19 and TRBJ2-3; weak D call: TRBD1 (5 bases). CDR1 is LNHDA, CDR2 SQIVND, per germline (reference sequence). V lost 3 bases and J lost 2, with 12 bases in between. The CDR3 runs to 15 residues. CDR3 in DNA: TGTGCCAGTAGTATGGTACAGGCGTTCACAGATACGCAGTATTTT. Amino acids: CASSMVQAFTDTQYF.

There are a few counts of this clone. The J gene is TRBJ2-3, the V gene TRBV27, with D hard to call. V was cut by 2 bases and J by 2 bases, with 11 bases left in between. The CDR3 length is 15 residues. Germline V gives CDR1 MNHEY, CDR2 SMNVEV (reference sequence). The CDR3 DNA reads as TGTGCCAGCAGTTTAGCCCAGACCCTCACAGATACGCAGTATTTT. Protein sequence: CASSLAQTLTDTQYF.

The chain is built from TRBV7-7 and TRBJ2-3; D call uncertain. Per germline, CDR1 SSHAT and CDR2 FNYEAQ (reference sequence). The CDR3 has 15 amino acids. V was cut by 5 bases and J by 3 bases, with 15 bases left in between. CDR3 nucleotide sequence: TGTGCCAGCAGCCCGAGCCAAAGTGGAACAGATACGCAGTATTTT. Translating gives CASSPSQSGTDTQYF.

The rearrangement joins TRBV6-5 to TRBJ1-6; D call uncertain. The length of the CDR3 is 13 residues. Germline V lookup: CDR1 MNHEY, CDR2 SVGAGI. Trimming stripped 5 bases from V and 12 bases from J, with 14 bases between. The CDR3 here is CASSPEEVRPLHF. The CDR3 DNA follows: TGTGCCAGCAGTCCCGAGGAGGTCCGACCCCTCCACTTT.

The rearrangement joins TRBV21-1 to TRBJ1-1; TRBD1 is the table's D call and was not checked against the DNA. TRBV21-1 is tagged as a pseudogene. The CDR3 runs 12 residues. The CDR3 loop is CASSLGALEAFF. CDR3 in DNA: TGTGCCAGCAGCCTAGGGGCCCTTGAAGCTTTCTTT.

V gene TRBV29-1 combines with J gene TRBJ2-2, with a weak D call TRBD2 (5 bases). V was pared by 5 bases and J by 6 bases, with 10 bases between. This CDR3 has 12 amino acids. Per the germline V gene, CDR1 is SQVTM and CDR2 is ANQGSEA. CDR3 DNA sequence: TGCAGCGTTCCGGGATGGGCCGGGGAGCTGTTTTTT. Translating gives CSVPGWAGELFF.